This passage covers 22 T cell receptor beta chains from one sample sequenced in a study of glioma-infiltrating T cells after dendritic cell vaccination. Data came from immunoSEQ multiplex PCR; TCRdb stores just in-frame clones and leaves some out. The table shows about 32,000 clones, with 85% to 95% occurring only once. Sequenced material: blood, taken before dendritic cell vaccination. The receptors here all came from a human donor with glioblastoma.

This chain joins TRBV30 and TRBJ1-1; no reliable D call. The CDR3 is 11 residues long. Trimming removed 0 bases at V and 7 bases at J, with 6 bases between. From germline, CDR1 is GTSNPN and CDR2 SVGIG (reference sequence). CDR3 loop: CAWSVLIEAFF. The CDR3, as DNA: TGTGCCTGGAGTGTACTTATTGAAGCTTTCTTT.

The chain uses TRBV5-1 and TRBJ1-2; D unresolved. The germline V and J ends were trimmed by 4 bases and 10 bases, with 17 bases remaining between them. There are 13 residues in the CDR3. Germline CDR1 SGHRS, CDR2 YFSETQ. This CDR3 reads CASSPLMRGDYTF. The CDR3 DNA reads as TGCGCCAGCAGCCCCCTAATGAGAGGTGACTACACCTTC.

The V and J genes are TRBV5-1 and TRBJ2-7; D is unclear. CDR3 length: 14 amino acids. The V end was cut by 1 base, the J end by 0 bases, with 8 bases between. Per germline, CDR1 SGHRS and CDR2 YFSETQ. CDR3 amino acids: CASSLPASSYEQYF. The DNA of the CDR3 is TGCGCCAGCAGCTTGCCGGCTAGCTCCTACGAGCAGTACTTC.

This chain connects TRBV7-9 to TRBJ2-7; 8 nucleotides agree with TRBD1. Germline V lookup: CDR1 SEHNR, CDR2 FQNEAQ (reference sequence). With 6 bases clipped from V and 4 bases from J, the junction kept 11 bases outside the gene matches. The CDR3 has 15 residues. CDR3 region: CASSSTTTGVYEQYF. CDR3 nucleotides: TGTGCCAGCAGTTCGACCACGACAGGGGTATACGAGCAGTACTTC.

This clone was found once. In DNA, the CDR3 is TGCGCCAGCAGCAGCAACAGGGGGCTAGGCGGGGAGCTGTTTTTT. As protein: CASSSNRGLGGELFF. This sequence joins TRBV5-1 and TRBJ2-2; TRBD1 matches 9 bases. Germline V gene sequence: CDR1 SGHRS, CDR2 YFSETQ. The length of the CDR3 is 15 residues. V shed 4 bases and J 7 bases; nucleotides not matched to a gene: 8.

DNA of the CDR3: TGTGCCAGCAGCCAAGCTCGCGGCTCCTACGAGCAGTACTTC. Residues: CASSQARGSYEQYF. The J gene is TRBJ2-7, the V gene TRBV4-2; D uncertain. Germline assignment: CDR1 LGHNA and CDR2 YNFKEQ. Between the trimmed V and J ends, which lost 1 base and 0 bases, there was a span of 7 bases. There are 14 residues in the CDR3.

This chain links TRBV7-6 with TRBJ1-1; D is perhaps TRBD1 (5 bases). V was clipped by 3 bases and J by 13 bases, with 21 bases between them. CDR3 size: 14 residues. Germline lookup yields CDR1 SGHVS and CDR2 FNYEAQ. CDR3 region: CASSLDGTHATDFF. The DNA for the CDR3 is TGTGCCAGCAGCTTGGACGGGACTCATGCTACTGATTTCTTT. Combining the CDR3 with reference TRBV7-6 and TRBJ1-1 gives the whole variable domain GAGVSQSPRYKVTKRGQDVALRCDPISGHVSLYWYRQALGQGPEFLTYFNYEAQQDKSGLPNDRFSAERPEGSISTLTIQRTEQRDSAMYRCASSLDGTHATDFFGQGTRLTVV.

In its sample, this clone was seen once. The rearrangement joins TRBV5-1 to TRBJ2-1, with 7 positions matching TRBD2. The germline V gene encodes CDR1 SGHRS and CDR2 YFSETQ. The trim removed 5 bases at V and 7 bases at J, leaving 6 bases unmatched. The CDR3 extends over 13 amino acids. CDR3 in DNA: TGCGCCAGCAGTCCGGGGGGTATGAATGAGCAGTTCTTC. The encoded protein is CASSPGGMNEQFF.

A remark on this clone: Sequence at one end of the junction differs from germline and may be a read error. The genes are TRBV7-7 and TRBJ2-1; 10 bases line up with TRBD2. Looked up from germline, CDR1 is SSHAT and CDR2 is FNYEAQ (reference sequence). The CDR3 has 16 residues. CDR3 nucleotide sequence: TGTGCTAGCAGCCAATTCCCTAGCGGGGGCCACAATGAGCAGTTCTTC. This codes for CASSQFPSGGHNEQFF. Looking up the rest from reference TRBV7-7 and TRBJ2-1 gives the full variable domain: GAGVSQSPRYKVTKRGQDVTLRCDPISSHATLYWYQQALGQGPEFLTYFNYEAQPDKSGLPSDRFSAERPEGSISTLTIQRTEQRDSAMYRCASSQFPSGGHNEQFFGPGTRLTVL.

This clone was picked up a small number of times. This rearrangement joins TRBV27 to TRBJ1-2, with D tentatively TRBD1 (5 bases). The CDR3 totals 14 residues. The germline V and J ends were trimmed by 8 bases and 7 bases, with 20 bases remaining between them. CDR1 is MNHEY, CDR2 SMNVEV, per germline (reference sequence). The CDR3 sequence is CASGSRRDWAGYTF. CDR3 nucleotide sequence: TGTGCCAGCGGGTCCCGCCGGGACTGGGCTGGCTACACCTTC.

In the case of this clone: The same CDR3 also results from other DNA sequences found in this sample. This sequence joins TRBV7-2 and TRBJ1-6; D not resolved. CDR1 is SGHTA, CDR2 FQGNSA, per germline. This CDR3 has 16 residues. V was shortened by 2 bases and J by 7 bases, with 15 bases between the two germline ends. The CDR3 region is CASSLSLGVKNSPLHF. DNA for the CDR3: TGTGCCAGCAGCTTATCTCTGGGCGTAAAGAATTCACCCCTCCACTTT.

The table lists this clone with a few counts. The rearrangement links TRBV30 to TRBJ2-2, with D unclear. The germline V gene has CDR1 GTSNPN and CDR2 SVGIG (reference sequence). The length of the CDR3 is 12 residues. Trimming removed 3 bases at V and 1 base at J, with 3 bases between. The CDR3 DNA reads as TGTGCCTGGAGACTGAACACCGGGGAGCTGTTTTTT. It specifies CAWRLNTGELFF.

In this sample, this clone turned up once. The chain links TRBV5-6 to TRBJ2-1, with 7 positions matching TRBD2. The CDR3 totals 15 residues. Looked up from germline, CDR1 is SGHDT and CDR2 is YYEEEE. V gave up 0 bases and J gave up 3 bases; unmatched junction bases: 3. The CDR3 DNA reads as TGTGCCAGCAGCTTGGTCCTAGCGGACTACAATGAGCAGTTCTTC. As protein: CASSLVLADYNEQFF.

Worth noting for this clone: The CDR3 carries no conserved terminal phenylalanine or tryptophan, so it likely arises from a read error. The limits of the CDR3 on the DNA are not certain, so only TCRdb's listed CDR3 is given. This chain uses TRBV6-5 with TRBJ1-5. The CDR3 has 9 amino acids, counting both end residues. From germline, CDR1 is MNHEY and CDR2 SVGAGI. Here the CDR3 reads CASTLTSSR.

The rearrangement joins TRBV10-1 to TRBJ2-7; 7 nucleotides match TRBD2. This CDR3 spans 12 amino acids. Germline CDR1 reads WNHNN; CDR2 reads SYGVQD (reference sequence). V was clipped by 8 bases and J by 3 bases; unmatched bases: 4. CDR3 DNA: TGCGCCAGCGGACGGGACTACTACGAGCAGTACTTC. Its translation: CASGRDYYEQYF.

This chain uses TRBV4-1 with TRBJ2-7; 8 bases map to TRBD2. The germline gives CDR1 MGHRA, CDR2 YSYEKL. Trimming removed 0 bases from V and 4 bases from J; junction bases left unmatched: 14. The length of the CDR3 is 18 residues. CDR3: CASSQEPPRTSFFYEQYF. The CDR3, as DNA: TGCGCCAGCAGCCAAGAGCCCCCGAGGACTAGCTTTTTTTACGAGCAGTACTTC.

V gene TRBV7-6 combines with J gene TRBJ2-7; TRBD2 matches 8 bases. V was clipped by 9 bases and J by 0 bases; unmatched bases: 4. The germline CDR1 and CDR2 sequences are SGHVS and FNYEAQ. The CDR3 extends over 13 amino acids. The DNA for the CDR3 is TGTGCCAGTGCGGCGGGGGGCTCCTACGAGCAGTACTTC. It specifies CASAAGGSYEQYF.

The chain has TRBV9 and TRBJ2-2; D is unresolved. In germline, CDR1 is SGDLS, CDR2 YYNGEE. This CDR3 is 15 amino acids long. Trimming stripped 2 bases from V and 2 bases from J, with 10 bases between. The CDR3 coding sequence is TGTGCCAGCAGCGTTATGGGCCTTAACACCGGGGAGCTGTTTTTT. This gives the protein CASSVMGLNTGELFF.

V usage is TRBV16 and J usage is TRBJ2-1; tentative D call: TRBD1 (5 bases). Per germline, CDR1 KGHSY and CDR2 FQNENV. The V end was cut by 0 bases, the J end by 1 base, with 10 bases between. The CDR3 is 16 residues long. The CDR3 loop is CASSQSIGDSYNEQFF. Here the CDR3 DNA reads TGTGCCAGCAGCCAATCGATAGGGGATTCCTACAATGAGCAGTTCTTC.

CDR3 bases: TGCGCCAGCAGCCAAGATCCAGGGACTAGCGGGGGGGGGACCCAGTACTTC. Protein: CASSQDPGTSGGGTQYF. The rearrangement uses TRBV4-1 and TRBJ2-5; 16 bases line up with TRBD2. V dropped 0 bases and J dropped 7; count of bases not matched to a gene: 5. This CDR3 spans 17 amino acids. From germline, CDR1 is MGHRA and CDR2 YSYEKL.

This chain links TRBV6-4 with TRBJ2-3; tentatively, D is TRBD2 (6 bases). Deletions cut 7 bases from V and 0 bases from J, with 23 bases between. In germline, CDR1 is MRHNA, CDR2 SNTAGT. This CDR3 region has 18 residues. The CDR3, as DNA: TGTGCCAGCACCCCCTGGGGAGGAGGAGAGGTTAGCACAGATACGCAGTATTTT. It translates to CASTPWGGGEVSTDTQYF.

The rearrangement joins TRBV27 to TRBJ1-5; D possibly corresponds to TRBD1 (6 bases). The CDR3 runs to 16 residues. V was clipped by 2 bases and J by 2 bases, with 13 bases between them. CDR1 is MNHEY, CDR2 SMNVEV, per germline (reference sequence). CDR3: CASSLTATGRNQPQHF. As DNA, the CDR3 is TGTGCCAGCAGTTTAACCGCTACAGGGCGCAATCAGCCCCAGCATTTT.